This T cell receptor (beta chain) was captured by sequencing in a study of tissue T cells after allogeneic stem cell transplantation. This clone came up a few times. Its antigen is as yet unknown. Any gene name here is a mouse gene name. The sequence runs out 1 residue before the end of the CDR3; the remainder is reconstructed from the germline J gene. Germline V gene sequence: CDR1 NNHDY, CDR2 SYVADS. Germline trimming cut 2 bases from V and 4 bases from J; bases unmatched to any gene: 2. The length of the CDR3 is 13 residues. Study-wide findings and caveats: Only a limited share of tissue TCRs appeared in blood or spleen. This small cohort was clinically heterogeneous, and sampling depth was a limitation.

TCRbeta CDR3 was sequenced at survey depth with template counts. The method was immunoSEQ multiplex PCR; TCRdb's version includes in-frame clones alone and lacks a portion of them. The table records 40,000 to 50,000 clones, around 72% of them present only once. J is TRBJ2-7 and V is TRBV13-3; 8 bases line up with TRBD1. This TCR was recovered from a pool of C57BL/6 mice in good health. Sequencing input: sorted cells pooled from one or two spleens. CDR3 loop: CASSEDRVYEQYF. The CDR3 bases that were read are TGTGCCAGCAGTGAGGACAGGGTTTATGAACAGTAC.